This entry is about one T cell receptor beta chain. This receptor's antigen is unknown. The CDR3, cysteine through phenylalanine, is 14 amino acids long. This entry has no DNA. The data derive from a study of CXCR3-negative and CXCR3-positive naive CD8 T cells (dated by TCRdb to between 2019 and 2020). Regarding the study in general: Some 130 million TRB reads were obtained in total, roughly 1.5 +/- 0.3 million reads per library. Data from fewer than 12 donors, pooled across two independent experiments, went into the diversity and physicochemical repertoire analyses. TRBV-TRBJ cluster analysis included naive subsets from a handful of donors and memory cells from 3 donors. Paper-wide results and their limitations: Compared with CXCR3-negative naive cells, CXCR3-positive naive cells had TRB CDR3s with higher hydrophobicity (lower Kidera factor 4), lower energy, and higher strength and volume indices. TRBV-TRBJ usage was similar between naive CXCR3-negative and CXCR3-positive cells from the same donor, while memory cells showed distinct patterns. Because surface CD5, which is linked to self-reactivity in mice, was comparable between the naive subsets, TCR interaction strength was also inferred from the physicochemical properties of TRB CDR3s. Freshly isolated PBMCs were used for most assays because CXCR3 expression went down partially after cryopreservation. Comparably high repertoire diversity was found in both naive subsets, whereas much lower repertoire diversity was found in memory CD8+ T cells.

Each CD8+ T cell subset was flow-sorted in triplicate, and some 310,000 cells per subset were placed directly into RLT lysis buffer. To keep memory contaminants out, a stringent definition of naive CD8+ T cells was applied: CD45RO-CCR7+CD27+CD95-. Standard density gradient centrifugation was used to isolate peripheral blood mononuclear cells from buffy coats. A FACSAria III was used to flow-sort naive CD8+ T cells into CXCR3-negative and CXCR3-positive populations. Total RNA was extracted from sorted cells with an RNeasy Mini Kit. For sequencing, a NextSeq 550 was employed. The Human TCR Profiling Kit (MiLaboratory) was used to prepare UMI-labeled 5' RACE TRB cDNA libraries. cDNA synthesis used the entire amount of extracted RNA, and PCR amplification then used the entire amount of cDNA produced. Libraries were prepared in parallel with an identical number of PCR cycles. The original methods were these. MIGEC and MiXCR extracted about 50,000 +/- 10,000 unique UMI-labeled TRB cDNA molecules per library, requiring at least two reads per UMI. An average of around 40,000 +/- 10,000 functional in-frame TRB CDR3 nucleotide clonotypes without stop codons was found per library. After downsampling to 5000 UMI-labeled TRB molecules per sample, diversity metrics, including normalized Shannon-Wiener and Chao1, were computed in VDJtools. For the central five CDR3 residues, VDJtools calculated physicochemical properties weighted by clonotype size, namely interaction energy, strength, volume and Kidera factor 4. With the reads reprocessed by TCRdb, a single entry stands for each CDR3 protein sequence and no DNA is reported. TCRdb's processing, not the authors', yielded these V and J calls. The sample table includes around 140,000 distinct CDR3 sequences. The ten largest clones add up to under 0.5% of the sample.

The sample consisted of naive CXCR3- CD8+ T cells from blood. The meaning of the sample's cell subset or site label: CD45RO-CCR7+CD27+CD95- naive CD8+ T cells lacking CXCR3 (TNR3-). The V and J segments used are TRBV12-3 or TRBV12-4 and TRBJ2-7. The receptor comes from a human donor in good health. Some clones in this sample may be carry-over from other donors' samples. The CDR3 amino acid sequence is: CASSFSGRRYEQYF.